The following is a T cell receptor beta chain sequence with its context. Its antigen remains unidentified. This entry belongs to a study of cytomegalovirus exposure and HLA in healthy donors. Study-wide results and caveats: It was reported that TCR beta sequences correctly inferred the HLA-A and HLA-B alleles for most subjects. Across donors, most TCRs were seen rarely, yet some public ones were widespread. Immune exposure was documented only through CMV serostatus. Researchers catalogued approximately 170 TCR beta chains as cytomegalovirus-associated.

From germline, CDR1 is SGHAT and CDR2 FQNNGV. The CDR3 sequence is 15 residues long. V was trimmed by 6 bases and J by 0 bases, leaving 13 bases between them. Researchers ran the PCR with 60 Vbeta and 13 Jbeta primers. Sequenced by immunoSEQ multiplex PCR; TCRdb stores in-frame clones only, minus some. This table holds about 250,000 clones, under 80% found once. This clonotype was sampled from a female donor in good health and CMV-seronegative. V gene TRBV11-2 combines with J gene TRBJ2-3; D perhaps matches TRBD2 (6 bases). The sequenced sample was PBMCs. CDR3: CASSTRGASTDTQYF. The CDR3 DNA sequence: TGTGCCAGCAGTACCCGCGGGGCTAGCACAGATACGCAGTATTTT. The full variable domain, in which reference TRBV11-2 and TRBJ2-3 provide the parts outside the CDR3, is EAGVAQSPRYKIIEKRQSVAFWCNPISGHATLYWYQQILGQGPKLLIQFQNNGVVDDSQLPKDRFSAERLKGVDSTLKIQPAKLEDSAVYLCASSTRGASTDTQYFGPGTRLTVL.